This is a list of T cell receptor beta chains from one sample in a study of blood T cell repertoires in COVID-19. Clones were read by immunoSEQ multiplex PCR, and TCRdb kept only the in-frame ones, dropping some. Altogether 250,000 or so clones are present, 88% being singletons, with the ten largest covering roughly 0.8%. Sequences were obtained from peripheral blood. These receptors originate from a woman aged 25 to 39 with acute or convalescent COVID-19. Both conserved end residues are part of each CDR3. The order of the fields is J gene, D gene, V gene, clone size, CDR3 DNA, CDR3 protein. D genes are given only for firm matches. Only some rows state a clone size, as once, few, many or a class for expanded clones.

>TRBJ1-6|NA|TRBV7-8|NA
TGTGCCAGCAGCCCGGGAATTAATTCACCCCTCCACTTT
CASSPGINSPLHF
>TRBJ2-1|NA|TRBV2|once
TGTGCCAGCAGTGTGGTAGCGAAAAATGAGCAGTTCTTC
CASSVVAKNEQFF
>TRBJ1-2|NA|TRBV12-3/TRBV12-4|NA
TGTGCCAGCAGCTACACAGGGCTGGTTGGCTACACCTTC
CASSYTGLVGYTF
>TRBJ2-1|TRBD2|TRBV7-2|NA
TGTGCCAGCAGCTTAGCGGGAGGGCCGTTTGAGCAGTTCTTC
CASSLAGGPFEQFF
>TRBJ2-2|TRBD2|TRBV7-3|NA
TGTGCCAGCAGCCCCCGGGGGGGGCGTATCGGGGAGCTGTTTTTT
CASSPRGGRIGELFF
>TRBJ1-4|NA|TRBV7-9|NA
TGTGCCAGCAGTCCGACTAATGAAAAACTGTTTTTT
CASSPTNEKLFF
>TRBJ1-1|NA|TRBV21-1|NA
TGTGCCAGCCATAAAAGAACTAGATTGAACACTGAAGCTTTCTTT
CASHKRTRLNTEAFF
>TRBJ1-1|NA|TRBV5-4|NA
TGTGCCAGCAGCTTGGGCCCGGTGTACACTGAAGCTTTCTTT
CASSLGPVYTEAFF
>TRBJ2-7|NA|TRBV27|NA
TGTGCCAGCAGTCTCTCAGGCTACGAGCAGTACTTC
CASSLSGYEQYF
>TRBJ1-6|TRBD1|TRBV30|NA
TGTGCCTGGAGGACAGGGGGTCGGTCACCCCTCCACTTT
CAWRTGGRSPLHF
>TRBJ2-4|TRBD1|TRBV9|once
TGTGCCAGCAGCGGATACAGGGGAAACATTCAGTACTTC
CASSGYRGNIQYF
>TRBJ1-1|TRBD1|TRBV6-1|once
TGTGCCAGCAGTGAAGACAGGGGTGGCACTGAAGCTTTCTTT
CASSEDRGGTEAFF
>TRBJ2-7|NA|TRBV5-6|NA
TGTGCCAGCAGCCCCGGTCGGGACGAGCAGTACTTC
CASSPGRDEQYF
>TRBJ2-7|TRBD1|TRBV11-3|NA
TGTGCCAGCAGCTTACGGGACAGGGCCTACGAGCAGTACTTC
CASSLRDRAYEQYF
>TRBJ1-5|NA|TRBV5-6|NA
TGTGCCAGCAGCTACAACAGGGATCAGCCCCAGCATTTT
CASSYNRDQPQHF
>TRBJ2-1|TRBD1|TRBV29-1|once
TGCAGCGTTGATGGACAGGGTATCTTCGGTGAGCAGTTCTTC
CSVDGQGIFGEQFF
>TRBJ1-3|TRBD1|TRBV6-5|NA
TGTGCCAGCAGTTACGACAGGGTCCACTCTGGAAACACCATATATTTT
CASSYDRVHSGNTIYF
>TRBJ1-5|NA|TRBV6-1|NA
TGTGCCAGCAGTGAACGAAGGAGGACAGCTTTTTTAGGGCATTTT
CASSERRRTAFLGHF
>TRBJ2-7|NA|TRBV6-5|NA
TGTGCCAGCAGAGACAGTCTCTACGAGCAGTACTTC
CASRDSLYEQYF
>TRBJ1-2|NA|TRBV10-3|NA
TGTGCCACTTCATCGGGGATGGATAACTATGGCTACACCTTC
CATSSGMDNYGYTF
>TRBJ1-1|NA|TRBV9|NA
TGTGCCAGCAGCGTAGCTACGGGGGGAGCTGCCGGTGAAGCTTTCTTT
CASSVATGGAAGEAFF
>TRBJ1-3|TRBD1|TRBV19|NA
TGTGCCAGTAGTAGGGGACAGGCGGGGTCTGGAAACACCATATATTTT
CASSRGQAGSGNTIYF
>TRBJ1-2|NA|TRBV18|NA
TGTGCCAGCTCACCCGAAACAGGGAACTATGGCTACACCTTC
CASSPETGNYGYTF
>TRBJ1-2|NA|TRBV7-9|NA
TGTGCCAGCAGCAATCACCAGGGGTATGGCTACACCTTC
CASSNHQGYGYTF
>TRBJ2-3|TRBD1|TRBV6-5|NA
TGTGCCAGCAGGGGACAGGGCTGGGGGACAGATACGCAGTATTTT
CASRGQGWGTDTQYF
>TRBJ1-2|TRBD1|TRBV9|NA
TGTGCCAGCAGCGTAGCTCCGGGACAGACCTATGGCTACACCTTC
CASSVAPGQTYGYTF
>TRBJ1-2|TRBD1|TRBV19|NA
TGTGCCAGTAGTATAGAACAGGGGACCTATGGCTACACCTTC
CASSIEQGTYGYTF
>TRBJ2-1|TRBD2|TRBV7-9|NA
TGTGCCAGCAGCGGGCCCAGCGGGAGGTCCTACAATGAGCAGTTCTTC
CASSGPSGRSYNEQFF
>TRBJ2-7|TRBD2|TRBV6-5|once
TGTGCCAGCTGGGAGGGGATAGCATACGAGCAGTACTTC
CASWEGIAYEQYF
>TRBJ1-6|NA|TRBV28|NA
TGTGCCAGCAGTACGGGTAATTCACCCCTCCACTTT
CASSTGNSPLHF
>TRBJ2-7|TRBD2|TRBV20-1|NA
TGCAGTGCTAGTGCTCTAGCGGGAGACTTCTACGAGCAGTACTTC
CSASALAGDFYEQYF
>TRBJ1-2|TRBD1|TRBV7-2|NA
TGTGCCAGCAGCTTAGACAGGGGGAGTGGCTACACCTTC
CASSLDRGSGYTF
>TRBJ2-2|TRBD1|TRBV10-3|NA
TGTGCCATCAGTAAAAGGACCGGACAGGGCACCGGGGAGCTGTTTTTT
CAISKRTGQGTGELFF
>TRBJ2-1|TRBD2|TRBV30|NA
TGTGCCTGGGTCCCAGGGACTAGCGGGAGTTTAAGGTACAATGAGCAGTTCTTC
CAWVPGTSGSLRYNEQFF
>TRBJ2-7|TRBD1|TRBV4-3|NA
TGCGCCAGCAGCCAAGAGGGGACAGGGGACTACGAGCAGTACTTC
CASSQEGTGDYEQYF
>TRBJ2-7|NA|TRBV18|NA
TGTGCCAGCTCACCACCGGGTCGGGGATTCTACGAGCAGTACTTC
CASSPPGRGFYEQYF
>TRBJ2-7|TRBD1|TRBV7-8|NA
TGTGCCAGCAGCCCGTCGGGGGGGACAGGGGGTTACGAGCAGTACTTC
CASSPSGGTGGYEQYF
>TRBJ2-5|TRBD2|TRBV4-1|NA
TGCGCCAGCAGCCAAGGCCGTCTAGCGGGAGGGACAGAGACCCAGTACTTC
CASSQGRLAGGTETQYF
>TRBJ2-1|TRBD2|TRBV29-1|NA
TGCAGCGTGAGCACTAGCGGGAGGTCCTACAATGAGCAGTTCTTC
CSVSTSGRSYNEQFF
>TRBJ1-1|NA|TRBV6-5|NA
TGTGCCAGCAGTTACACCGGTTCCGGGGAAGCTTTCTTT
CASSYTGSGEAFF
>TRBJ1-5|NA|TRBV11-2|once
TGTGCCAGCAGCTTAGGGAGCAGGGCCGACAATCAGCCCCAGCATTTT
CASSLGSRADNQPQHF